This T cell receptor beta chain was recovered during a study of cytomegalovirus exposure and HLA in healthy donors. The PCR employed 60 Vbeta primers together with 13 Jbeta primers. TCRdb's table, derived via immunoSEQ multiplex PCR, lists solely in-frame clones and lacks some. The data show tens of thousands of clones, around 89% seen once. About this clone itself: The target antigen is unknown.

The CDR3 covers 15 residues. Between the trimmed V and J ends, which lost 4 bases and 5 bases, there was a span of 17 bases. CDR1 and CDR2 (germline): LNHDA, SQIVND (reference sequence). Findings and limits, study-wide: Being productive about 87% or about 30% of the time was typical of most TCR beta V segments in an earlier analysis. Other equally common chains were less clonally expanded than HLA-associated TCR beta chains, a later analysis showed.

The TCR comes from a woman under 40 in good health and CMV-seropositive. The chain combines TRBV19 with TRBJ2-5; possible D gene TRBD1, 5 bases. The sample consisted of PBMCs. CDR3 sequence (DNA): TGTGCCAGTAGTAGGGGCAGGGCCTTAACCGAGACCCAGTACTTC. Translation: CASSRGRALTETQYF.